Below are 26 T cell receptor beta chains sequenced from a single sample in a study of Graves' ophthalmopathy and Graves' hyperthyroidism. Amplification from RNA transcripts yielded the TCR beta CDR3 regions. Amplification began with first-round RT-PCR using HTBI primers, then second-round multiplex PCR was performed. TCRdb fed the multiplex PCR reads into MiXCR, producing one record per CDR3 protein. The table shows hundreds of thousands of distinct CDR3 sequences, with 40% occurring only once. Sequencing was carried out using peripheral blood. These receptors originate from an adult man with Graves' ophthalmopathy.

A few counts support this clonotype. V usage is TRBV29-1 and J usage is TRBJ1-1; 11 positions match TRBD1. After removal of 6 bases from V and 4 bases from J, the junction contained 10 bases not matched to a gene. The V gene's germline CDR1 is SQVTM and CDR2 ANQGSEA. CDR3 length: 15 residues. The CDR3 here is CSVGNPGTGGTEAFF. DNA of the CDR3: TGCAGCGTGGGGAACCCCGGGACAGGGGGCACTGAAGCTTTCTTT.

This clonotype came up many times. The chain employs TRBV7-2 and TRBJ2-2; perhaps TRBD2 as D (6 bases). Germline V lookup: CDR1 SGHTA, CDR2 FQGNSA. V was pared by 5 bases and J by 8 bases, with 12 bases between. This CDR3 is 13 amino acids long. The CDR3 DNA is TGTGCCAGCAGCACCACGGGGGTTGGGGAGCTGTTTTTT. It specifies CASSTTGVGELFF.

This clonotype was detected once. The chain links TRBV30 to TRBJ1-1; D remains ambiguous. This CDR3 region has 13 residues. Germline CDR1 is GTSNPN and CDR2 is SVGIG (reference sequence). The germline V and J ends were trimmed by 1 base and 1 base, with 7 bases remaining between them. The CDR3 DNA sequence: TGTGCCTGGAGTGGCGGCACGAACACTGAAGCTTTCTTT. Translating gives CAWSGGTNTEAFF.

Points on this clonotype: This clone may be a read error of a much larger clone one base away. CDR3 region: CAGSLSASSTNEKLFF. The CDR3 DNA sequence: TGTGCCGGCAGCTTAAGCGCCAGCTCAACTAATGAAAAACTGTTTTTT. The chain is built from TRBV7-9 and TRBJ1-4; D gene uncertain. CDR3 length: 16 residues. The germline CDR1 and CDR2 sequences are SEHNR and FQNEAQ (reference sequence).

The genes are TRBV6-5 and TRBJ1-4; D remains ambiguous. Per the germline V gene, CDR1 is MNHEY and CDR2 is SVGAGI. V gave up 8 bases and J gave up 7 bases, with 20 bases separating them. The length of the CDR3 is 15 residues. The CDR3 sequence: CASRSTVRMGEKLFF. CDR3 bases: TGTGCCAGCCGTTCGACGGTCCGGATGGGTGAAAAACTGTTTTTT.

Notes on this clonotype: This clone may be a read error of a much larger clone one base away. The V call is TRBV24-1, the J call TRBJ1-2; D remains ambiguous. In germline, CDR1 is KGHDR, CDR2 SFDVKD. CDR3 length equals 14 residues. In DNA, the CDR3 is TGTGCCAGCAGTGATTTGGGAGTTAACTATGGCTACACCTTC. Encoded protein: CASSDLGVNYGYTF.

This clonotype was recorded at least ten times. The genes are TRBV7-3 and TRBJ1-6; 8 bases line up with TRBD1. Germline V gives CDR1 SGHTA, CDR2 FQGTGA. Trimming took 5 bases from V and 8 from J; bases not matched to a gene: 2. There are 13 residues in the CDR3. This chain's CDR3 is CASSATGDSPLHF. Written as DNA, the CDR3 is TGTGCCAGCAGCGCGACAGGGGATTCACCCCTCCACTTT. The entire variable domain, with the rest obtained from reference TRBV7-3 and TRBJ1-6, is as follows: GAGVSQTPSNKVTEKGKYVELRCDPISGHTALYWYRQSLGQGPEFLIYFQGTGAADDSGLPNDRFFAVRPEGSVSTLKIQRTERGDSAVYLCASSATGDSPLHFGNGTRLTVT.

V is TRBV19 and J is TRBJ2-5; no clear D. V was shortened by 6 bases and J by 5 bases, with 19 bases between the two germline ends. CDR1 and CDR2 (germline): LNHDA, SQIVND (reference sequence). The CDR3 covers 15 residues. The CDR3 sequence: CASSPLVLSRETQYF. CDR3 sequence (DNA): TGTGCCAGTAGCCCCCTGGTTCTCAGTAGGGAGACCCAGTACTTC. Full variable domain (rest looked up from reference TRBV19 and TRBJ2-5): DGGITQSPKYLFRKEGQNVTLSCEQNLNHDAMYWYRQDPGQGLRLIYYSQIVNDFQKGDIAEGYSVSREKKESFPLTVTSAQKNPTAFYLCASSPLVLSRETQYFGPGTRLLVL.

This clonotype was seen a few times. This sequence joins TRBV20-1 and TRBJ1-1; no clear D. Trimming cost V 0 bases and J 6 bases, with 8 bases left between them. CDR3 length: 12 amino acids. CDR1 and CDR2 (germline): DFQATT, SNEGSKA (reference sequence). In nucleotides, the CDR3 is TGCAGTGCTAGAGAGGTCCAGGCTGAAGCTTTCTTT. Translating it yields CSAREVQAEAFF.

V and J are TRBV7-9 and TRBJ1-5; possibly TRBD1 for D (5 bases). This CDR3 is built from 14 residues. Trimming shortened V by 5 bases and J by 1 base, and 9 bases separated the two germline ends. Germline lookup yields CDR1 SEHNR and CDR2 FQNEAQ (reference sequence). CDR3 residues: CASSHSGSNQPQHF. The CDR3 region has the DNA TGTGCCAGCAGCCACTCAGGGAGCAATCAGCCCCAGCATTTT.

The genes are TRBV7-9 and TRBJ2-6, with D perhaps matching TRBD2 (5 bases). Trimming took 4 bases from V and 4 from J, leaving 11 bases between them. The CDR3 runs 15 residues. CDR1 and CDR2 (germline): SEHNR, FQNEAQ (reference sequence). The DNA of the CDR3 is TGTGCCAGCAGCTCAGTGGAGGAAGGGGCCAACGTCCTGACTTTC. This sequence encodes CASSSVEEGANVLTF.

Comment on this clonotype: A read error may explain this, as a much larger clone is one base away. This rearrangement joins TRBV2 to TRBJ1-2, with a possible D match to TRBD1 (5 bases). The CDR3 has 15 residues. The germline V gene has CDR1 SNHLY and CDR2 FYNNEI. V lost 6 bases to trimming and J lost 3 bases, with 17 bases between them. CDR3 loop: CASSDSGRGYYGYTF. CDR3 in DNA: TGTGCCAGCAGCGACTCGGGACGGGGCTACTATGGCTACACCTTC.

J is TRBJ1-6 and V is TRBV24-1; D is ambiguous. Trimming pared 5 bases from V and 8 bases from J, leaving 3 bases between. Per the germline V gene, CDR1 is KGHDR and CDR2 is SFDVKD. There are 11 residues in the CDR3. The DNA for the CDR3 is TGTGCCACCAGTGGGGATTCACCCCTCCACTTT. Its translation: CATSGDSPLHF.

This clonotype turned up a few times. J is TRBJ1-5 and V is TRBV20-1, with 7 nucleotides matching TRBD1. Germline lookup yields CDR1 DFQATT and CDR2 SNEGSKA (reference sequence). The CDR3 runs 15 residues. Trimming removed 3 bases from V and 3 bases from J; junction bases left unmatched: 8. The CDR3 nucleotides read TGCAGTGCTAGTCGGTCCAGGGGGTACAATCAGCCCCAGCATTTT. Translation: CSASRSRGYNQPQHF.

This clonotype was detected many times. The rearrangement joins TRBV2 to TRBJ2-5; D unclear. Germline CDR1 SNHLY, CDR2 FYNNEI. The CDR3 spans 15 residues. Deletions cut 6 bases from V and 1 base from J, with 15 bases between. In DNA, the CDR3 is TGTGCCAGCAGCTTCATCCCAGGAGTCCAAGAGACCCAGTACTTC. It is translated as CASSFIPGVQETQYF.

This chain links TRBV9 with TRBJ1-1, with D possibly matching TRBD1 (5 bases). CDR1 is SGDLS, CDR2 YYNGEE, per germline. Trimming pared 2 bases from V and 1 base from J, leaving 12 bases between. This CDR3 region has 15 residues. The CDR3 nucleotides are TGTGCCAGCAGCGTGGGGGGGACGGCGAACACTGAAGCTTTCTTT. Translating it yields CASSVGGTANTEAFF. Filled out from reference TRBV9 and TRBJ1-1, the complete variable domain reads DSGVTQTPKHLITATGQRVTLRCSPRSGDLSVYWYQQSLDQGLQFLIQYYNGEERAKGNILERFSAQQFPDLHSELNLSSLELGDSALYFCASSVGGTANTEAFFGQGTRLTVV.

CDR3 nucleotides: TGTGCCAGTAGTATAGGAGGGATCAGCTCACCCCTCCACTTT. Translation gives CASSIGGISSPLHF. This chain connects TRBV19 to TRBJ1-6; no firm D call. From germline, CDR1 is LNHDA and CDR2 SQIVND (reference sequence). The germline V and J ends were trimmed by 1 base and 10 bases, with 11 bases remaining between them. The CDR3 loop spans 14 amino acids.

This clonotype has at least ten counts. The V call is TRBV7-9, the J call TRBJ2-7; D is uncertain. Trimming shortened V by 1 base and J by 2 bases, and 12 bases separated the two germline ends. This CDR3 has 15 residues. The germline gives CDR1 SEHNR, CDR2 FQNEAQ (reference sequence). CDR3 coding DNA: TGTGCCAGCAGCTTAGTTTCGGAGCGCACCTACGAGCAGTACTTC. Its translation is CASSLVSERTYEQYF.

A word on this clonotype: A read error may explain this, as a much larger clone is one base away. Because it lacks the conserved phenylalanine or tryptophan at the end, this CDR3 is likely a read error. V usage is TRBV2 and J usage is TRBJ1-1; unclear D gene. The V gene lost 2 bases and the J gene lost 6 bases, with 19 bases spanning the gap. CDR1 is SNHLY and CDR2 is FYNNEI in the germline V gene. This CDR3 is built from 16 residues. The CDR3 DNA is TGTGCCAGCAGTGAACCGGGCGAGGGTGTCGGCTCTGAAGCTTTCGTT. This encodes CASSEPGEGVGSEAFV.

This clonotype was observed a handful of times. V and J are TRBV15 and TRBJ2-7; 13 bases match TRBD2. This CDR3 is 18 amino acids long. Looked up from germline, CDR1 is LNHNV and CDR2 is YYDKDF (reference sequence). V lost 0 bases and J lost 2; bases outside the gene matches: 7. CDR3 loop: CATSRDGTSGKNTYEQYF. DNA for the CDR3: TGTGCCACCAGCAGAGATGGGACTAGCGGGAAGAATACCTACGAGCAGTACTTC.

At least ten counts were recorded for this clonotype. V is TRBV7-3 and J is TRBJ1-2; TRBD1 is a possible D gene (6 bases). CDR1 and CDR2 (germline): SGHTA, FQGTGA. V lost 5 bases, J lost 3 bases, and 13 bases lay in between. There are 14 residues in the CDR3. CDR3 coding DNA: TGTGCCAGCAGCGGGGGCCCGCGTGACTATGGCTACACCTTC. Amino acids: CASSGGPRDYGYTF.

The table lists this clonotype with many counts. The chain recombines TRBV29-1 with TRBJ2-6; possibly TRBD1 for D (6 bases). CDR3 length: 16 amino acids. Germline-derived CDR1 and CDR2 are SQVTM and ANQGSEA. V was trimmed by 3 bases and J by 0 bases, leaving 12 bases between them. CDR3 sequence reads: CSVERTAGSGANVLTF. CDR3 nucleotide sequence: TGCAGCGTTGAGAGGACAGCTGGCTCTGGGGCCAACGTCCTGACTTTC.

In regard to this clonotype: This may arise from a read error, as a much more abundant clone is one base away. V usage is TRBV29-1 and J usage is TRBJ2-5; TRBD1 matches 7 bases. V lost 4 bases to trimming and J lost 1 base; unmatched junction nucleotides: 12. The CDR3 contains 16 residues. CDR1 SQVTM and CDR2 ANQGSEA come from the germline V gene. The CDR3 coding sequence is TGCAGCGTTGGATTCGACAGGGTGGTCCTCCAAGAGACCCAGTACTTC. Translating gives CSVGFDRVVLQETQYF.

The CDR3 DNA sequence: TGTGCCACCAGCAGAGATAGGGATTCCGGGGAGCTGTTTTTT. Translated, it gives CATSRDRDSGELFF. V usage is TRBV15 and J usage is TRBJ2-2, with unresolved D. This CDR3 has 14 amino acids. CDR1 is LNHNV, CDR2 YYDKDF, per germline (reference sequence). V gave up 0 bases and J gave up 6 bases, with 8 bases separating them.

A remark on this clonotype: This may stem from a read error, because a much larger clone lies one nucleotide away. The chain uses TRBV10-3 and TRBJ2-6, with a possible D match to TRBD1 (5 bases). V was clipped by 5 bases and J by 1 base, with 9 bases between them. The CDR3 is 15 amino acids. CDR1 is ENHRY, CDR2 SYGVKD, per germline. The CDR3 is CAISYRTSGANVLTF. The CDR3, as DNA: TGTGCCATCAGTTACCGGACATCTGGGGCCAACGTCCTGACTTTC.

This clonotype was counted ten times or more. V is TRBV9 and J is TRBJ2-5, with no clear D. Trimming cost V 0 bases and J 4 bases, with 13 bases left between them. Per germline, CDR1 SGDLS and CDR2 YYNGEE. This CDR3 comprises 15 residues. The CDR3 nucleotides read TGTGCCAGCAGCGTAGAAAACACCTTAGGAGAGACCCAGTACTTC. This translates into CASSVENTLGETQYF.